This T cell receptor beta chain stems from a study of PD-L1 blockade in urothelial cancer. Study results and caveats: Better progression-free and overall survival followed lower pretreatment blood clonality.

The repertoire was sequenced with immunoSEQ multiplex PCR; TCRdb's copy has only in-frame clones and lacks some. This table has tens of thousands of clones, 87% appearing once. Between the trimmed V and J ends, which lost 1 base and 5 bases, there was a span of 8 bases. CDR1 SGHNT and CDR2 YENEEA come from the germline V gene. The CDR3 length is 13 residues. This clone is a singleton in its sample. As yet, its antigen is unknown. V and J are TRBV11-3 and TRBJ2-5, with unresolved D. The TCR sequence derives from a man aged 55 to 69 with urothelial cancer. The sample in question was PBMCs, obtained around atezolizumab (anti-PD-L1) treatment. The CDR3 region has the DNA TGTGCCAGCAGCTTAGTTCTGGGCGAGACCCAGTACTTC. It specifies CASSLVLGETQYF.